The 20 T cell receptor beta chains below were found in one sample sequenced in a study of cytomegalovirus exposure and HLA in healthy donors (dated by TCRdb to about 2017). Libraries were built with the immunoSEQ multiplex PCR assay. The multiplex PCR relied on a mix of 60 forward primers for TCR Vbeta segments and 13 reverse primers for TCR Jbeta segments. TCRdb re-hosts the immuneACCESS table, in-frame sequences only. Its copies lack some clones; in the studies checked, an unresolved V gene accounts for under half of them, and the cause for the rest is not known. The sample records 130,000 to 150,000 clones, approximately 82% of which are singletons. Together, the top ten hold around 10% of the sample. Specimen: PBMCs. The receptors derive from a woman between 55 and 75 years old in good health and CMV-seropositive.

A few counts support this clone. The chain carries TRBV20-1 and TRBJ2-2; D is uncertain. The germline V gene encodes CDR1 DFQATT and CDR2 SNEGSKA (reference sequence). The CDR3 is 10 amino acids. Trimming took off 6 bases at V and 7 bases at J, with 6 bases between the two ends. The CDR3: CSAFYGELFF. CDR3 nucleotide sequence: TGCAGTGCGTTTTACGGGGAGCTGTTTTTT.

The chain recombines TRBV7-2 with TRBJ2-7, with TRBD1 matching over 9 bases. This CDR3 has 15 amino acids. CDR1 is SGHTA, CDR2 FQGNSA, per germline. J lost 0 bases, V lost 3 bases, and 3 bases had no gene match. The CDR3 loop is CASSFSGQGSYEQYF. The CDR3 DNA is TGTGCCAGCAGCTTCTCGGGACAGGGCTCCTACGAGCAGTACTTC.

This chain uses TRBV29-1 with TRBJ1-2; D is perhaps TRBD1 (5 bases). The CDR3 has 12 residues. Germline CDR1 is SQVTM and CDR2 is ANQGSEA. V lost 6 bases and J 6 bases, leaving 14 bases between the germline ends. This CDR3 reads CSVRRGVHGYTF. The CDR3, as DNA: TGCAGCGTGCGGAGGGGAGTGCATGGCTACACCTTC. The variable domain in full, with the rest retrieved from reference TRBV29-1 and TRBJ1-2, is SAVISQKPSRDICQRGTSLTIQCQVDSQVTMMFWYRQQPGQSLTLIATANQGSEATYESGFVIDKFPISRPNLTFSTLTVSNMSPEDSSIYLCSVRRGVHGYTFGSGTRLTVV.

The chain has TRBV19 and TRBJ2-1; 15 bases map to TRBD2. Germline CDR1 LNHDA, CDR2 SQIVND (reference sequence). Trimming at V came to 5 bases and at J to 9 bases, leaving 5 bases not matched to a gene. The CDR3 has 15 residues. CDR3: CASSPRTSGRGEQFF. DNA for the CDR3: TGTGCCAGTAGTCCCCGGACTAGCGGGAGGGGTGAGCAGTTCTTC.

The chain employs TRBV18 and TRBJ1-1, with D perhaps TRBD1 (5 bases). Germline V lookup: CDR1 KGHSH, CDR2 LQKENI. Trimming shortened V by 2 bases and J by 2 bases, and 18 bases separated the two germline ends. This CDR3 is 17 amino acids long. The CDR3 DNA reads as TGTGCCAGCTCACCAGTGGCCATATCCAGGGCCAACACTGAAGCTTTCTTT. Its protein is CASSPVAISRANTEAFF.

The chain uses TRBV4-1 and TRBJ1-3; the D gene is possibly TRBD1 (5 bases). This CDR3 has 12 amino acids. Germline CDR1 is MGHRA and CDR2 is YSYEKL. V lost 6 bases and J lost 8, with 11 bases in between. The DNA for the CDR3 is TGCGCCAGCAGGGGGCAATCGGACACCATATATTTT. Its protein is CASRGQSDTIYF.

CDR3 loop: CASRGEGFTEAFF. The CDR3 nucleotides are TGTGCCAGCAGGGGGGAGGGGTTCACTGAAGCTTTCTTT. V usage is TRBV13 and J usage is TRBJ1-1; a possible D gene is TRBD1 (5 bases). CDR1 is PRHDT and CDR2 is FYEKMQ in the germline V gene (reference sequence). The CDR3 is 13 residues long. V was shortened by 6 bases and J by 4 bases, with 12 bases between the two germline ends.

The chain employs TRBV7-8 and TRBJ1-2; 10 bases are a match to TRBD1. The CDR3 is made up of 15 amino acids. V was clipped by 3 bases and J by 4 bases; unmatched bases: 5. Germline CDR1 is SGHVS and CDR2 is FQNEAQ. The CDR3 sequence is CASSFRDRGFYGYTF. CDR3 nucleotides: TGTGCCAGCAGCTTTCGGGACAGGGGTTTCTATGGCTACACCTTC. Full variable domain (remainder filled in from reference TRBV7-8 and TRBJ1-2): GAGVSQSPRYKVAKRGQDVALRCDPISGHVSLFWYQQALGQGPEFLTYFQNEAQLDKSGLPSDRFFAERPEGSVSTLKIQRTQQEDSAVYLCASSFRDRGFYGYTFGSGTRLTVV.

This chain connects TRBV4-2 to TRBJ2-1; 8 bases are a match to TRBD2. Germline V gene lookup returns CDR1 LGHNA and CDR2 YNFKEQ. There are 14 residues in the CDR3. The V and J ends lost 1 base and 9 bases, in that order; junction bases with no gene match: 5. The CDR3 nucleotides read TGTGCCAGCAGCCAAGGAACTCTAGCGGGTGAGCAGTTCTTC. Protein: CASSQGTLAGEQFF.

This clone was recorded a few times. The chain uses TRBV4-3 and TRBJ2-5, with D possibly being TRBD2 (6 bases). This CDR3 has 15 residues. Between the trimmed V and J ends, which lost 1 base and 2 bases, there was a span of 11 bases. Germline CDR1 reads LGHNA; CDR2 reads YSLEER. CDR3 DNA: TGCGCCAGCAGCCAAGGATTAGCGGAACAAGAGACCCAGTACTTC. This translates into CASSQGLAEQETQYF.

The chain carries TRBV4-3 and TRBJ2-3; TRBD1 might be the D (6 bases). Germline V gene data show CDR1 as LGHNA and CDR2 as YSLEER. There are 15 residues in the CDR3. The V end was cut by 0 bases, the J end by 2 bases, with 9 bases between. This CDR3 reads CASSQERGITDTQYF. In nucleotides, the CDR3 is TGCGCCAGCAGCCAAGAAAGGGGGATCACAGATACGCAGTATTTT.

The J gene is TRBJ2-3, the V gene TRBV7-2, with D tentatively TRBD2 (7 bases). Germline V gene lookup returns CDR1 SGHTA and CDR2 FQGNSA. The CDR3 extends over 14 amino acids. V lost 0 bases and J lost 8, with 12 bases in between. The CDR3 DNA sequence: TGTGCCAGCAGCTTAGCTGCGCGGGGGCGTACGCAGTATTTT. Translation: CASSLAARGRTQYF.

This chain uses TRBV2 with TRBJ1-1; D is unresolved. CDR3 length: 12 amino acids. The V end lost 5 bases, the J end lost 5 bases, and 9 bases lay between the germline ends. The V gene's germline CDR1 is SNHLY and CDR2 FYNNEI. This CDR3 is CASSQEATEAFF. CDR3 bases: TGTGCCAGCAGTCAGGAGGCGACTGAAGCTTTCTTT.

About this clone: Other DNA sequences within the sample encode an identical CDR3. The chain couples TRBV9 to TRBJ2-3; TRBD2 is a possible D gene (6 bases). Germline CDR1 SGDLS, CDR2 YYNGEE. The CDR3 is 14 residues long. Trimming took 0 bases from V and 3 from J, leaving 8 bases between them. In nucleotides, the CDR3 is TGTGCCAGCAGCGTAGGCGGGGTTACAGATACGCAGTATTTT. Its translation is CASSVGGVTDTQYF. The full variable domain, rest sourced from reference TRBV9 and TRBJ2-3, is DSGVTQTPKHLITATGQRVTLRCSPRSGDLSVYWYQQSLDQGLQFLIQYYNGEERAKGNILERFSAQQFPDLHSELNLSSLELGDSALYFCASSVGGVTDTQYFGPGTRLTVL.

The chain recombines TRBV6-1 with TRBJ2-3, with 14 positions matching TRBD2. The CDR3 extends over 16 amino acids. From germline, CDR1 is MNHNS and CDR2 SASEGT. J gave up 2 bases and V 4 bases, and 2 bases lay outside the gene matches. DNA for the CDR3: TGTGCCAGCAGTGGACTAGCGGGAGGGCTCACAGATACGCAGTATTTT. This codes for CASSGLAGGLTDTQYF.

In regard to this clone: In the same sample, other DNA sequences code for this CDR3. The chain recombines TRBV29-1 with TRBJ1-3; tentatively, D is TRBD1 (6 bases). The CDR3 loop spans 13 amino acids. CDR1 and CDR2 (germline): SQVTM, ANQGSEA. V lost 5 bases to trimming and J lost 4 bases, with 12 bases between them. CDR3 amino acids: CSVPTGSGNTIYF. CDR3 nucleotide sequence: TGCAGCGTTCCTACAGGGTCGGGAAACACCATATATTTT.

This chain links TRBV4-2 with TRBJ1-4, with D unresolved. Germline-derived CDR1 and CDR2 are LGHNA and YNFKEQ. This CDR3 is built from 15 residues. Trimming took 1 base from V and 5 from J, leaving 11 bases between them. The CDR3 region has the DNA TGTGCCAGCAGCCAAGCCCAGTCCAGGAATGAAAAACTGTTTTTT. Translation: CASSQAQSRNEKLFF.

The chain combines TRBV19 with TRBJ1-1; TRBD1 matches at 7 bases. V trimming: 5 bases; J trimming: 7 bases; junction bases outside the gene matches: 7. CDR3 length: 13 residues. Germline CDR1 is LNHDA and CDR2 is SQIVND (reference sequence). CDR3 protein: CASSREGQNEAFF. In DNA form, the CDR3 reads TGTGCCAGTAGTCGAGAGGGACAGAATGAAGCTTTCTTT.

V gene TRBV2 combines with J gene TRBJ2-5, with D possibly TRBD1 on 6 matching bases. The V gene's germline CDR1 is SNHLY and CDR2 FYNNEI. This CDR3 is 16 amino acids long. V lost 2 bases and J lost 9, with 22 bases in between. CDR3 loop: CASSEPVGQSDKAQYF. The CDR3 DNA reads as TGTGCCAGCAGTGAACCCGTTGGACAGTCTGATAAGGCCCAGTACTTC.

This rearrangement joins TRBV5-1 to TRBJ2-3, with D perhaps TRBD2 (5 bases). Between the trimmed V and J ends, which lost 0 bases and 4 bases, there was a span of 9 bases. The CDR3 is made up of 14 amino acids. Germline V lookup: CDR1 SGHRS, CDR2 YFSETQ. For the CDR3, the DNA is TGCGCCAGCAGCTTGGGCGGGTTTCCAGATACGCAGTATTTT. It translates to CASSLGGFPDTQYF.